This TCR beta chain was found in a study of shared clonotypes between healthy human individuals. Study-level background: Donors were a couple of women and three men aged 18 to 49. Three CD4 naive, three CD4 memory, two CD8 naive and one CD8 memory plate were used per donor.

Findings and caveats of the study: Sharing of clonotypes among donors was expected to vary with sequencing depth.

There were no recent acute infections or vaccinations among the donors, who were healthy HIV-negative adults. Produced via immunoSEQ multiplex PCR; TCRdb's table is partial and in-frame only. The data contain around 2,000,000 clones, roughly 94% of them singletons. Concerning this clone: Its target is not known.

The CDR3 runs 14 residues. Germline V gene sequence: CDR1 SGHTA, CDR2 FQGNSA. Trimming cost V 0 bases and J 3 bases, with 9 bases left between them. This chain joins TRBV7-2 and TRBJ2-7, with unresolved D. The receptor was derived from a man younger than 35 in good health. Sequencing used naive CD4+ T cells sorted from blood. Subset: CD45RA+ positively selected. The CDR3 here is CASSLAEFGYEQYF. The CDR3 DNA reads TGTGCCAGCAGCTTAGCGGAGTTCGGCTACGAGCAGTACTTC.